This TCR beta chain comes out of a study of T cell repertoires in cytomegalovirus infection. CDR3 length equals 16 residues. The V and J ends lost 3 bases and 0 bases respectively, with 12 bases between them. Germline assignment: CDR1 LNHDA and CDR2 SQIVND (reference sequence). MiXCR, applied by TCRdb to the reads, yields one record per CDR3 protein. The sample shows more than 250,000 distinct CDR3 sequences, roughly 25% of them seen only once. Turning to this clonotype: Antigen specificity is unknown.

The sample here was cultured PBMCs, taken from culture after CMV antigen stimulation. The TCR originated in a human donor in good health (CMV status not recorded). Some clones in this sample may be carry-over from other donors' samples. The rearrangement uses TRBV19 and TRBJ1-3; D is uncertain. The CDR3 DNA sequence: TGTGCCAGTAGTATTCGCAGGATGCACTCTGGAAACACCATATATTTT. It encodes CASSIRRMHSGNTIYF. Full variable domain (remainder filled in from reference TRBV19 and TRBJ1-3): DGGITQSPKYLFRKEGQNVTLSCEQNLNHDAMYWYRQDPGQGLRLIYYSQIVNDFQKGDIAEGYSVSREKKESFPLTVTSAQKNPTAFYLCASSIRRMHSGNTIYFGEGSWLTVV.